One sample yielded the 32 T cell receptor beta chains listed below, sequenced in a study of T cell changes during pregnancy in multiple sclerosis. The assay was immunoSEQ multiplex PCR, and TCRdb's table has in-frame clones only and misses some. The table lists more than 30,000 clones, 90% of them singletons. The sequencing used CD4+ T cells from peripheral blood mononuclear cells, collected in the third trimester of pregnancy. These receptors all come from a female donor in good health, enrolled as a control in a pregnancy study.

The chain combines TRBV7-9 with TRBJ2-1; 8 positions agree with TRBD2. Germline CDR1 SEHNR, CDR2 FQNEAQ (reference sequence). With V trimmed by 3 bases and J by 7 bases, 11 bases remained unmatched. CDR3 size: 16 residues. The CDR3 sequence: CASSFNPGASGNEQFF. CDR3 sequence (DNA): TGTGCCAGCAGCTTCAACCCCGGAGCTAGCGGGAATGAGCAGTTCTTC. The whole variable domain, remainder taken from reference TRBV7-9 and TRBJ2-1, is DTGVSQNPRHKITKRGQNVTFRCDPISEHNRLYWYRQTLGQGPEFLTYFQNEAQLEKSRLLSDRFSAERPKGSFSTLEIQRTEQGDSAMYLCASSFNPGASGNEQFFGPGTRLTVL.

The chain joins TRBV30 to TRBJ2-1, with 12 bases fitting TRBD2. This CDR3 is 13 amino acids long. Germline lookup yields CDR1 GTSNPN and CDR2 SVGIG (reference sequence). With V trimmed by 4 bases and J by 9 bases, 4 bases remained unmatched. CDR3: CAWTTSGRSEQFF. For the CDR3, the DNA is TGTGCCTGGACCACTAGCGGGAGGAGTGAGCAGTTCTTC.

The V call is TRBV6-1, the J call TRBJ1-1; D unclear. In germline, CDR1 is MNHNS, CDR2 SASEGT. Trimming removed 0 bases at V and 7 bases at J, with 12 bases between. The CDR3 contains 14 residues. Here the CDR3 DNA reads TGTGCCAGCAGTGAAGCCCTCAGACCGGGTGAAGCTTTCTTT. Its translation is CASSEALRPGEAFF.

The chain joins TRBV29-1 to TRBJ1-3, with 8 bases matching TRBD1. Germline V gene lookup returns CDR1 SQVTM and CDR2 ANQGSEA. CDR3 length equals 15 residues. J lost 0 bases, V lost 8 bases, and 9 bases had no gene match. CDR3 residues: CSMTTGANSGNTIYF. As DNA, the CDR3 is TGCAGCATGACGACAGGGGCGAACTCTGGAAACACCATATATTTT.

The genes are TRBV19 and TRBJ2-3; D is possibly TRBD2 (6 bases). Germline loops: CDR1 LNHDA, CDR2 SQIVND (reference sequence). This CDR3 has 14 residues. V was trimmed by 7 bases and J by 1 base, leaving 12 bases between them. CDR3 residues: CASTLGGGTDTQYF. The CDR3 DNA is TGTGCCAGTACCCTGGGGGGAGGCACAGATACGCAGTATTTT.

The V call is TRBV5-6, the J call TRBJ2-3; the match to TRBD1 covers 10 bases. This CDR3 has 16 amino acids. V shed 2 bases and J 0 bases; nucleotides not matched to a gene: 3. Germline V gene sequence: CDR1 SGHDT, CDR2 YYEEEE. CDR3 DNA: TGTGCCAGCAGCTTCGCGGGACAGGGGAGCACAGATACGCAGTATTTT. Translated: CASSFAGQGSTDTQYF.

V usage is TRBV7-9 and J usage is TRBJ1-5; D perhaps matches TRBD1 (5 bases). Germline V gives CDR1 SEHNR, CDR2 FQNEAQ (reference sequence). The V and J ends lost 6 bases and 7 bases respectively, with 16 bases between them. This CDR3 region has 14 residues. DNA for the CDR3: TGTGCCAGCAGTCTAGCGGGGGGTGGACAGCCCCAGCATTTT. This sequence encodes CASSLAGGGQPQHF.

This chain connects TRBV5-6 to TRBJ1-6, with 9 bases identical to TRBD1. There are 15 residues in the CDR3. Germline V gives CDR1 SGHDT, CDR2 YYEEEE. The trim removed 1 base at V and 9 bases at J, leaving 5 bases unmatched. CDR3 coding DNA: TGTGCCAGCAGCTTGACAGGGGGCGTAGGTTCACCCCTCCACTTT. Translated, it gives CASSLTGGVGSPLHF.

The V call is TRBV5-4, the J call TRBJ1-1, with 7 bases lining up with TRBD1. The CDR3 consists of 14 residues. Germline CDR1 is SGHNT and CDR2 is YYREEE (reference sequence). The V segment lost 1 base and the J segment 4 bases; nucleotides outside the gene matches: 4. This chain's CDR3 is CASSLPGGLTEAFF. In DNA, the CDR3 is TGTGCCAGCAGCTTGCCAGGGGGGCTCACTGAAGCTTTCTTT.

The chain joins TRBV6-1 to TRBJ2-7; perhaps TRBD2 as D (6 bases). The V gene lost 7 bases and the J gene lost 1 base, with 14 bases spanning the gap. CDR3 size: 14 residues. Germline V gene sequence: CDR1 MNHNS, CDR2 SASEGT. CDR3 sequence: CASTGGTQSYEQYF. CDR3 bases: TGTGCCAGCACCGGCGGGACTCAGTCCTACGAGCAGTACTTC.

The V and J genes are TRBV19 and TRBJ2-3; D gene unclear. In germline, CDR1 is LNHDA, CDR2 SQIVND (reference sequence). Trimming pared 0 bases from V and 0 bases from J, leaving 10 bases between. The CDR3 spans 16 residues. CDR3 region: CASSIEGYPSTDTQYF. In DNA form, the CDR3 reads TGTGCCAGTAGTATAGAGGGCTATCCTAGCACAGATACGCAGTATTTT.

J is TRBJ2-5 and V is TRBV5-1; maybe TRBD2 (6 bases). V was shortened by 5 bases and J by 1 base, with 9 bases between the two germline ends. The CDR3 sequence is 13 residues long. Germline loops: CDR1 SGHRS, CDR2 YFSETQ. CDR3 in DNA: TGCGCCAGCAGGTCGGGGGTCCAAGAGACCCAGTACTTC. Its protein is CASRSGVQETQYF.

This clone was seen once. The rearrangement uses TRBV6-5 and TRBJ1-4; unclear D gene. CDR1 and CDR2 from the germline V gene are MNHEY and SVGAGI. V lost 5 bases and J 8 bases, leaving 12 bases between the germline ends. There are 13 residues in the CDR3. The chain's CDR3 is CASSRVSREKLFF. Written as DNA, the CDR3 is TGTGCCAGCAGTCGGGTTTCGAGGGAAAAACTGTTTTTT.

J is TRBJ2-3 and V is TRBV5-4, with TRBD2 matching 9 bases. The CDR3 runs to 15 residues. Germline V CDR1 and CDR2: SGHNT, YYREEE (reference sequence). V shed 2 bases and J 8 bases; nucleotides not matched to a gene: 9. The CDR3 sequence is CASSFSGGTQVTQYF. CDR3 sequence (DNA): TGTGCCAGCAGCTTCAGCGGGGGGACCCAGGTTACGCAGTATTTT.

The gene calls are TRBV27 and TRBJ2-3, with TRBD2 identical over 8 bases. The germline V gene has CDR1 MNHEY and CDR2 SMNVEV (reference sequence). The ends lost 7 bases at V and 1 base at J; junction bases unmatched: 10. The CDR3 has 16 amino acids. The DNA for the CDR3 is TGTGCCAGCACCCCCAGGCGGGGGGCCGGCACAGATACGCAGTATTTT. This gives the protein CASTPRRGAGTDTQYF.

The chain has TRBV30 and TRBJ1-5; possibly TRBD1 for D (6 bases). Trimming removed 0 bases at V and 2 bases at J, with 8 bases between. Germline-derived CDR1 and CDR2 are GTSNPN and SVGIG (reference sequence). This CDR3 has 14 amino acids. The CDR3 here is CAWSVQGGNQPQHF. CDR3 nucleotides: TGTGCCTGGAGTGTACAGGGAGGCAATCAGCCCCAGCATTTT.

This clone was picked up one time. The chain has TRBV5-8 and TRBJ2-1, with a tentative D call TRBD1 (5 bases). The CDR3 covers 15 residues. V dropped 3 bases and J dropped 0 bases, with 10 bases sitting between them. Germline V gives CDR1 SGHTS, CDR2 YDEGEE. CDR3 sequence: CASSYQGSSYNEQFF. The CDR3, as DNA: TGTGCCAGCAGCTACCAGGGTAGCTCCTACAATGAGCAGTTCTTC. Using reference TRBV5-8 and TRBJ2-1 for the parts outside the CDR3, the full variable domain is EAGVTQSPTHLIKTRGQQATLRCSPISGHTSVYWYQQALGLGLQFLLWYDEGEERNRGNFPPRFSGRQFPNYSSELNVNALELEDSALYLCASSYQGSSYNEQFFGPGTRLTVL.

This chain links TRBV9 with TRBJ2-1; TRBD2 agrees at 10 bases. The germline gives CDR1 SGDLS, CDR2 YYNGEE. CDR3 size: 13 residues. V shed 4 bases and J 7 bases; nucleotides not matched to a gene: 2. The CDR3: CASSLGLANEQFF. In nucleotides, the CDR3 is TGTGCCAGCAGCTTGGGACTAGCGAATGAGCAGTTCTTC.

This clone has a single count. The chain is built from TRBV30 and TRBJ2-5; D possibly corresponds to TRBD2 (6 bases). The J call may be mistaken, given a closer DNA end match to TRBJ2-7. Germline-derived CDR1 and CDR2 are GTSNPN and SVGIG (reference sequence). The CDR3 loop spans 13 amino acids. CDR3 nucleotide sequence: TGTGCCTGGAGTGTACGGGGGAGATACGAGCAGTACTTC. Translated: CAWSVRGRYEQYF.

The V and J genes are TRBV6-1 and TRBJ2-7, with 9 bases matching TRBD2. Germline-derived CDR1 and CDR2 are MNHNS and SASEGT. J lost 4 bases, V lost 1 base, and 8 bases had no gene match. This CDR3 contains 16 residues. DNA of the CDR3: TGTGCCAGCAGTGAAGGGTTGAGTAGCGGGAGTTACGAGCAGTACTTC. It encodes CASSEGLSSGSYEQYF.

This clone was observed once. The chain is built from TRBV5-4 and TRBJ1-3; 8 bases map to TRBD1. The germline V gene has CDR1 SGHNT and CDR2 YYREEE (reference sequence). The J segment lost 3 bases and the V segment lost 4 bases, leaving 6 bases of the junction unmatched. The CDR3 runs 15 residues. The CDR3 nucleotides are TGTGCCAGCAGCACAGGGGGAAGGTTTGGAAACACCATATATTTT. Protein: CASSTGGRFGNTIYF.

This clone was observed once. The chain employs TRBV28 and TRBJ1-1; a possible D gene is TRBD1 (5 bases). Trimming shortened V by 8 bases and J by 0 bases, and 16 bases separated the two germline ends. Germline values: CDR1 MDHEN, CDR2 SYDVKM. The length of the CDR3 is 15 residues. The CDR3 reads CASGGADYMNTEAFF. In DNA form, the CDR3 reads TGTGCCAGCGGTGGGGCTGATTACATGAACACTGAAGCTTTCTTT.

The chain carries TRBV5-1 and TRBJ2-7; tentative D call: TRBD1 (6 bases). The germline gives CDR1 SGHRS, CDR2 YFSETQ. CDR3 length equals 15 residues. The ends were cut back, 4 bases at V and 6 bases at J, with 20 bases in the middle. CDR3 sequence reads: CASSPAPQGLGEQYF. CDR3 nucleotides: TGCGCCAGCAGCCCGGCCCCGCAGGGGTTAGGCGAGCAGTACTTC. The full variable domain, its missing parts supplied by reference TRBV5-1 and TRBJ2-7, is KAGVTQTPRYLIKTRGQQVTLSCSPISGHRSVSWYQQTPGQGLQFLFEYFSETQRNKGNFPGRFSGRQFSNSRSEMNVSTLELGDSALYLCASSPAPQGLGEQYFGPGTRLTVT.

The rearrangement links TRBV7-9 to TRBJ1-1; D is possibly TRBD1 (5 bases). Germline V gene data show CDR1 as SEHNR and CDR2 as FQNEAQ (reference sequence). V gave up 4 bases and J gave up 1 base, with 16 bases separating them. The CDR3 loop spans 16 amino acids. CDR3 nucleotide sequence: TGTGCCAGCAGCTCTGGGTTAAGGGGTAGGAACACTGAAGCTTTCTTT. Amino acid sequence: CASSSGLRGRNTEAFF. Together with reference TRBV7-9 and TRBJ1-1, the CDR3 gives the full variable domain: DTGVSQNPRHKITKRGQNVTFRCDPISEHNRLYWYRQTLGQGPEFLTYFQNEAQLEKSRLLSDRFSAERPKGSFSTLEIQRTEQGDSAMYLCASSSGLRGRNTEAFFGQGTRLTVV.

The genes are TRBV27 and TRBJ1-5, with a weak D call TRBD1 (5 bases). The CDR3 totals 14 residues. The ends were cut back, 4 bases at V and 6 bases at J, with 13 bases in the middle. CDR1 MNHEY and CDR2 SMNVEV come from the germline V gene (reference sequence). The DNA of the CDR3 is TGTGCCAGCAGTTCCCGGTCGCAGGGTCAGCCCCAGCATTTT. Protein: CASSSRSQGQPQHF.

This clone was seen only once. CDR3 in DNA: TGTGCCAGCAGCAAAGATCGGCAGGGCCGGGTAAGAACTAATGAAAAACTGTTTTTT. Translated: CASSKDRQGRVRTNEKLFF. This chain links TRBV21-1 with TRBJ1-4; the table gives TRBD1 as D, unverified against the DNA. TRBV21-1 is tagged as a pseudogene. CDR3 length equals 19 residues.

This chain connects TRBV6-5 to TRBJ1-2; possible D gene TRBD1, 5 bases. This CDR3 region has 16 residues. Germline CDR1 reads MNHEY; CDR2 reads SVGAGI. Trimming stripped 0 bases from V and 5 bases from J, with 16 bases between. The CDR3 loop is CASSYSNPRDSYGYTF. The CDR3 nucleotides read TGTGCCAGCAGTTACTCGAACCCCAGGGACTCATATGGCTACACCTTC.

This rearrangement joins TRBV2 to TRBJ2-5; D is undetermined. V lost 7 bases and J 1 base, leaving 4 bases between the germline ends. The CDR3 is 11 amino acids. Germline V gene lookup returns CDR1 SNHLY and CDR2 FYNNEI. This CDR3 reads CASTIQETQYF. CDR3 nucleotide sequence: TGTGCCAGCACCATCCAAGAGACCCAGTACTTC.

The rearrangement links TRBV19 to TRBJ2-5; 8 bases are a match to TRBD1. The CDR3 covers 13 residues. Germline V CDR1 and CDR2: LNHDA, SQIVND (reference sequence). After removal of 5 bases from V and 5 bases from J, the junction contained 4 bases not matched to a gene. CDR3 amino acids: CASSWTGRETQYF. The CDR3 DNA reads as TGTGCCAGTAGTTGGACAGGGAGGGAGACCCAGTACTTC. The variable domain in full, completed from reference TRBV19 and TRBJ2-5, reads DGGITQSPKYLFRKEGQNVTLSCEQNLNHDAMYWYRQDPGQGLRLIYYSQIVNDFQKGDIAEGYSVSREKKESFPLTVTSAQKNPTAFYLCASSWTGRETQYFGPGTRLLVL.

V usage is TRBV6-1 and J usage is TRBJ1-1, with TRBD1 matching 7 bases. Germline loops: CDR1 MNHNS, CDR2 SASEGT. The CDR3 is 14 residues long. The trim removed 6 bases at V and 5 bases at J, leaving 9 bases unmatched. The CDR3 protein is CASSPGGFWTEAFF. In nucleotides, the CDR3 is TGTGCCAGCAGCCCAGGGGGGTTTTGGACTGAAGCTTTCTTT.

V gene TRBV6-1 combines with J gene TRBJ1-3; 7 nucleotides match TRBD1. Germline lookup yields CDR1 MNHNS and CDR2 SASEGT. CDR3 length: 17 residues. V dropped 2 bases and J dropped 1; count of bases not matched to a gene: 8. CDR3 coding DNA: TGTGCCAGCAGTGAAACCACAGGGGCAGGATCTGGAAACACCATATATTTT. Its protein product is CASSETTGAGSGNTIYF.

This chain uses TRBV7-2 with TRBJ2-7; D gene unclear. Germline V gives CDR1 SGHTA, CDR2 FQGNSA. CDR3 length: 11 residues. V was shortened by 4 bases and J by 2 bases, with 3 bases between the two germline ends. CDR3 sequence reads: CASSSAYEQYF. The CDR3 bases are TGTGCCAGCAGCTCCGCCTACGAGCAGTACTTC.